This is a list of T cell receptor beta chains from one sample in a study of Graves' ophthalmopathy and Graves' hyperthyroidism. TCRdb used MiXCR to reprocess the multiplex PCR reads, holding one entry per CDR3 protein. The sample lists 620,000 or so distinct CDR3 sequences; around a fifth were seen once. Sequences were obtained from peripheral blood. The source is a young woman with stable Graves' hyperthyroidism. Some clones in this sample may be carry-over from other donors' samples. The CDR3 runs from the conserved cysteine through the conserved F or W. The D gene is left open where the match is weak. Size tells how often a clone was seen (once, few, many) or the class of an expanded clone, and some rows leave it out.

v_call	j_call	d_call	clone_size	cdr3_nt	cdr3_aa
TRBV2	TRBJ2-5	NA	NA	TGTGCCAGCCAGGAGGGGACCCAGTACTTC	CASQEGTQYF
TRBV11-2	TRBJ1-2	NA	few	TGTGCCAGCAGCTTAGGCGGACGGGTGGGCTATGGCTACACCTTC	CASSLGGRVGYGYTF
TRBV2	TRBJ2-5	NA	many	TGTGCCAGCAGTGAAGCCGAGACCCAGTACTTC	CASSEAETQYF
TRBV7-2	TRBJ2-4	TRBD1	many	TGTGCCAGCAGCGTAGACAGGGCCGGAAACATTCAGTACTTC	CASSVDRAGNIQYF
TRBV2	TRBJ2-2	NA	many	TGTGCCAGCAGTGGACAGATCACCGGGGAGCTGTTTTTT	CASSGQITGELFF
TRBV6-5	TRBJ2-7	NA	many	TGTGCCAGCAGTTACCGAAACGAGCAGTACTTC	CASSYRNEQYF
TRBV12-3/TRBV12-4	TRBJ2-5	TRBD1	few	TGTGCCAGCGGGGCGGGACAGGGGGCGCTCGGGGAGACCCAGTACTTC	CASGAGQGALGETQYF
TRBV6-5	TRBJ1-1	NA	many	TGTGCCAGCAGTTACGGAGGGGGGAGCACTGAAGCTTTCTTT	CASSYGGGSTEAFF
TRBV7-8	TRBJ1-5	NA	many	TGTGCCAGCAGCGGCGGGGAGGGAAACAATCAGCCCCAGCATTTT	CASSGGEGNNQPQHF
TRBV18	TRBJ2-7	NA	NA	TGTGCCAGCTCACCGGCGTCAAGAGGTACCTACGAGCAGTACTTC	CASSPASRGTYEQYF
TRBV14	TRBJ2-2	NA	many	TGTGCCAGCAGCCAAGTGCCCCCCCACACCGGGGAGCTGTTTTTT	CASSQVPPHTGELFF
TRBV12-3/TRBV12-4	TRBJ1-1	NA	few	TGTGCCAGCAGTTTGGTCGGTATGATGAACACTGAAGCTTTCTTT	CASSLVGMMNTEAFF
TRBV3-1	TRBJ1-1	NA	many	TGTGCCAGCAGCCAGACGAACACTGAAGCTTTCTTT	CASSQTNTEAFF
TRBV5-1	TRBJ2-2	TRBD2	many	TGCGCCAGCAGACGCCTAGCGGGAGATAACACCGGGGAGCTGTTTTTT	CASRRLAGDNTGELFF
TRBV12-3/TRBV12-4	TRBJ1-6	NA	many	TGTGCCAGCAGCCACGGTTCACCCCTCCACTTT	CASSHGSPLHF
TRBV5-1	TRBJ1-1	NA	many	TGCGCCAGCAGCTTGGATGGGGGCACTGAAGCTTTCTTT	CASSLDGGTEAFF
TRBV28	TRBJ2-7	NA	many	TGTGCCAGCAGTTCCGACAGGAGCTACTACGAGCAGTACTTC	CASSSDRSYYEQYF
TRBV28	TRBJ1-2	TRBD1	NA	TGTGCCAGCAGTTCCGGACAGGGGGGTCCGTATGGCTACACCTTC	CASSSGQGGPYGYTF
TRBV12-3/TRBV12-4	TRBJ2-5	NA	many	TGTGCCAGCAGTTATACCGGACCATCCGGGACCCAGTACTTC	CASSYTGPSGTQYF
TRBV28	TRBJ1-1	NA	many	TGTGCCAGCAGTTATGCGAGGCAGGCATACACTGAAGCTTTCTTT	CASSYARQAYTEAFF
TRBV28	TRBJ2-5	TRBD2	many	TGTGCCAGCAGTTTCCGAAGGCCTAGCGGGGAGGAGACCCAGTACTTC	CASSFRRPSGEETQYF
TRBV2	TRBJ1-1	TRBD1	many	TGTGCCAGCCGGGACAGGGAAGGCACTGAAGCTTTCTTT	CASRDREGTEAFF
TRBV7-9	TRBJ1-5	NA	many	TGTGCCAGCAGCACGACGGGGGGTTATAGCAATCAGCCCCAGCATTTT	CASSTTGGYSNQPQHF
TRBV12-3/TRBV12-4	TRBJ1-3	NA	many	TGTGCCAGCAGTCCCTTTGGGGATCTCTCTGGAAACACCATATATTTT	CASSPFGDLSGNTIYF
TRBV6-5	TRBJ2-4	NA	many	TGTGCCAGCAGTTCCCCTAGCGAGCCCGGCGACATTAAGTACTTC	CASSSPSEPGDIKYF
TRBV19	TRBJ1-5	TRBD1	many	TGTGCCAGTAGCATTGGGACAGCGGGAGGGCGCAATCAGCCCCAGCATTTT	CASSIGTAGGRNQPQHF